This entry describes one TCR gamma chain. Its antigen remains unidentified. The junction departs from germline at one end; a sequencing error may be responsible. This CDR3 spans 14 amino acids. The germline CDR1 and CDR2 sequences are VTNTFY and YDVSTARD (reference sequence). RNA was extracted from the cells and then reverse transcribed. CDR3 amplicons came from multiplex PCR with pooled V-gene forward and constant-region reverse primers. TCRdb re-called the multiplex PCR reads via CATT. This sample carries 35,000 or so gamma-chain clones, about 19% of them seen once, and the ten largest clones take about 2%. This entry comes from a study of Vδ1+ human thymocytes. Whole-study results and caveats: Unlike peripheral blood Vdelta1+ controls, thymic delta-chain sequences included approximately 21% Vdelta2 and few Vdelta3. Thymic TRG and TRD repertoires appeared highly polyclonal.

Input material: Vdelta1+ gamma-delta thymocytes from the thymus. Regarding subset: FACS-sorted CD3+ TCRalphabeta- TCRVdelta1+ TCRVdelta2- thymocytes. V usage is TRGV3 and J usage is TRGJ1 or TRGJ2. The TCR comes from a girl under two years old who had congenital heart surgery. The CDR3 DNA follows: TGTGCCACCCGGGACATTACTCTTTATTATAAGAAACTCTTT. It encodes CATRDITLYYKKLF.